A single T cell receptor (beta chain) is shown here with its context. Its target is not known. The junction shows a germline mismatch at one end, possibly a read error. The source of the sample is a study of T-cell memory formation after mild COVID-19. In the study overall: Across donors, TCR clusters were largely donor specific.

A 5'RACE reaction primed in the constant segment made cDNA libraries of TCR alpha and TCR beta, and these carried sample barcodes and UMIs. TCRdb re-called the 5' RACE reads through MiXCR, storing one row per CDR3 protein. The table shows about 210,000 distinct CDR3 sequences, with about 27% occurring only once. Looked up from germline, CDR1 is SGHAT and CDR2 is FQNNGV. The CDR3 length is 12 residues. Study-level findings and limits: Pre-infection memory already had some responding clones, implying cross-reactive memory joined. Shrinking CD4+ clones resided mostly in CM and EM, and CD8+ ones in EMRA.

This sequence originates from an adult woman who had mild COVID-19 (a few samples of this study predate the infection). Cell type and time point are not known. The chain is built from TRBV11-2 and TRBJ1-1; D gene unclear. Sequenced material: PBMCs or a T cell subset sorted from them (not recorded which). CDR3 in amino acids: CASSLDRFSVSF. CDR3 coding DNA: TGTGCCAGCAGCTTAGACAGGTTTTCGGTCTCGTTT.